This T cell receptor beta chain was sequenced during a study of cytomegalovirus exposure and HLA in healthy donors. This CDR3 region has 15 residues. V was clipped by 4 bases and J by 2 bases, with 12 bases between them. Germline CDR1 is LNHDA and CDR2 is SQIVND (reference sequence). Study-level results: Per a prior analysis, the majority of TCR beta V segments were productive roughly 90% or roughly 30% of the time. Some segments of the V type, notably TRBV6-2 and TRBV6-3, were excluded as indistinguishable. An analysis that was carried out later associated 15,000 to 20,000 TCR beta sequences with HLA alleles at 0.05 false discovery rate.

Turning to this clone: Its antigen is not identified.

Use of 60 Vbeta and 13 Jbeta primers characterized the PCR. Per the original data handling: Later work found 80 million to 85 million unique TCR beta chains, with 9 million to 13 million shared. The repertoire was sequenced with immunoSEQ multiplex PCR; TCRdb's copy has only in-frame clones and lacks some. The V and J calls and clone size come from that table; D and trimming were worked out from the DNA. This table has roughly 70,000 clones, 60% to 75% appearing once. Sequencing used PBMCs. The origin of this receptor is a man between 65 and 79 years old in good health and CMV-seronegative. The rearrangement links TRBV19 to TRBJ1-5; D might be TRBD1 (6 bases). DNA of the CDR3: TGTGCCAGTAGTAGCTTTTCAGGGGGCAATCAGCCCCAGCATTTT. Amino acids: CASSSFSGGNQPQHF.